Following are 10 T cell receptor beta chains from one sample sequenced in a study of PD-1 blockade in classical Hodgkin lymphoma. Sequencing was performed with immunoSEQ multiplex PCR; in TCRdb, only in-frame clones are kept and a portion is missing. The sample records 26,000 or so clones, roughly two thirds being singletons. Exposure to brentuximab vedotin varied, and each patient had relapsed following autologous stem cell transplantation. The sample consisted of peripheral blood mononuclear cells (PBMCs), taken before the second cycle of nivolumab. Receptors were obtained from a human donor with classical Hodgkin lymphoma.

This clone was detected only a few times. The chain joins TRBV7-2 to TRBJ2-1, with 12 nucleotides matching TRBD2. Germline CDR1 SGHTA, CDR2 FQGNSA. V lost 1 base and J lost 7; bases outside the gene matches: 5. The CDR3 extends over 16 amino acids. The CDR3 protein is CASSLVWLAGGNEQFF. The CDR3 DNA follows: TGTGCCAGCAGCTTAGTATGGCTAGCGGGAGGGAATGAGCAGTTCTTC.

This chain links TRBV5-6 with TRBJ1-2; unclear D gene. This CDR3 has 12 residues. Deletions cut 5 bases from V and 0 bases from J, with 5 bases between. The V gene's germline CDR1 is SGHDT and CDR2 YYEEEE. In DNA, the CDR3 is TGTGCCAGCAGTCCAGCTAACTATGGCTACACCTTC. Protein: CASSPANYGYTF.

The chain is built from TRBV4-3 and TRBJ2-1; 10 bases are a match to TRBD1. Losses at the gene ends were 0 bases for V and 5 bases for J; bases not matched to a gene: 7. Germline assignment: CDR1 LGHNA and CDR2 YSLEER. The CDR3 totals 17 residues. CDR3 sequence (DNA): TGCGCCAGCAGCCAAGACCAGCCGGGACAGGGGAACAATGAGCAGTTCTTC. This codes for CASSQDQPGQGNNEQFF.

V is TRBV11-3 and J is TRBJ2-1; D is ambiguous. V shed 1 base and J shed 8 bases, with 3 bases lying between them. The CDR3 is 11 residues long. Germline loops: CDR1 SGHNT, CDR2 YENEEA. The CDR3 sequence is CASSLGYEQFF. As DNA, the CDR3 is TGTGCCAGCAGCTTAGGCTATGAGCAGTTCTTC. The full variable domain, with the rest looked up from reference TRBV11-3 and TRBJ2-1, is EAGVVQSPRYKIIEKKQPVAFWCNPISGHNTLYWYLQNLGQGPELLIRYENEEAVDDSQLPKDRFSAERLKGVDSTLKIQPAELGDSAVYLCASSLGYEQFFGPGTRLTVL.

The rearrangement joins TRBV5-4 to TRBJ1-1; D gene unclear. The CDR3 runs to 12 residues. Germline values: CDR1 SGHNT, CDR2 YYREEE (reference sequence). The V end was cut by 5 bases, the J end by 2 bases, with 7 bases between. For the CDR3, the DNA is TGTGCCAGCAGTCATGATAACACTGAAGCTTTCTTT. This encodes CASSHDNTEAFF.

The chain has TRBV6-5 and TRBJ2-3, with unresolved D. Germline V lookup: CDR1 MNHEY, CDR2 SVGAGI. Between the trimmed V and J ends, which lost 1 base and 2 bases, there was a span of 7 bases. The CDR3 sequence is 14 residues long. The CDR3 nucleotides read TGTGCCAGCAGTTACTGGGCGGACACAGATACGCAGTATTTT. Amino acids: CASSYWADTDTQYF.

Judged by abundance, this clone is medium-sized. The chain links TRBV30 to TRBJ1-5, with D unresolved. The germline V gene encodes CDR1 GTSNPN and CDR2 SVGIG (reference sequence). The CDR3 is 13 amino acids. The ends were cut back, 1 base at V and 2 bases at J, with 6 bases in the middle. The CDR3 is CAWSASGNQPQHF. The CDR3, as DNA: TGTGCCTGGAGTGCTTCAGGCAATCAGCCCCAGCATTTT.

The chain employs TRBV30 and TRBJ1-6, with 8 bases lining up with TRBD1. Trimming at V came to 5 bases and at J to 5 bases, leaving 8 bases not matched to a gene. CDR1 and CDR2 (germline): GTSNPN, SVGIG (reference sequence). This CDR3 region has 15 residues. The CDR3: CAWGPGTGNNSPLHF. The CDR3 coding sequence is TGTGCCTGGGGGCCGGGGACAGGCAATAATTCACCCCTCCACTTT.

This clone was recorded once. The chain recombines TRBV14 with TRBJ2-6; D remains ambiguous. Germline V CDR1 and CDR2: SGHDN, FVKESK. V gave up 1 base and J gave up 1 base, with 5 bases separating them. This CDR3 is 15 amino acids long. CDR3 sequence: CASSQGVSGANVLTF. CDR3 in DNA: TGTGCCAGCAGCCAAGGGGTTTCTGGGGCCAACGTCCTGACTTTC. Looking up the rest from reference TRBV14 and TRBJ2-6 gives the full variable domain: EAGVTQFPSHSVIEKGQTVTLRCDPISGHDNLYWYRRVMGKEIKFLLHFVKESKQDESGMPNNRFLAERTGGTYSTLKVQPAELEDSGVYFCASSQGVSGANVLTFGAGSRLTVL.

This clone was observed a handful of times. This sequence joins TRBV28 and TRBJ1-1; D gene ambiguous. Trimming removed 2 bases at V and 0 bases at J, with 10 bases between. Germline V lookup: CDR1 MDHEN, CDR2 SYDVKM. The CDR3 contains 15 residues. CDR3 bases: TGTGCCAGCAGTTTAAGTTTTGTGTTGAACACTGAAGCTTTCTTT. The encoded protein is CASSLSFVLNTEAFF. Filled out from reference TRBV28 and TRBJ1-1, the complete variable domain reads DVKVTQSSRYLVKRTGEKVFLECVQDMDHENMFWYRQDPGLGLRLIYFSYDVKMKEKGDIPEGYSVSREKKERFSLILESASTNQTSMYLCASSLSFVLNTEAFFGQGTRLTVV.